Below are 28 T cell receptor beta chains sequenced from a single sample in a study of graft-versus-host responses after intestinal transplantation. Responder cells labeled with CFSE (around 200,000) were co-plated with irradiated stimulator cells labeled with violet dye (around 200,000). Some clones are missing from TCRdb's copy, which holds only in-frame ones; the method was immunoSEQ multiplex PCR. This sample yields around 20,000 clones, of which 25% to 35% are seen a single time; 7.5% to 9.5% belongs to the top ten. The input for sequencing was alloreactive CD8+ T cells from a mixed lymphocyte reaction culture, taken before intestinal transplant. Subset reported: CFSE-low proliferating T cells sorted from approximately 6-day pre-transplant mixed lymphocyte reaction (GvH or HvG direction). Receptor source: a human patient who received an intestinal transplant.

V is TRBV7-3 and J is TRBJ1-3, with D perhaps matching TRBD1 (5 bases). Germline CDR1 reads SGHTA; CDR2 reads FQGTGA. This CDR3 is built from 18 residues. Trimming took off 7 bases at V and 5 bases at J, with 27 bases between the two ends. As DNA, the CDR3 is TGTGCCAGCACCCTTCTTCGTGGGGGACCCAGTAAAAGAAACACCATATATTTT. Its protein is CASTLLRGGPSKRNTIYF.

This clone was recorded a few times. V is TRBV11-3 and J is TRBJ2-7; 11 nucleotides match TRBD2. The CDR3 has 14 residues. Germline CDR1 and CDR2: SGHNT and YENEEA. With V trimmed by 3 bases and J by 3 bases, 1 base remained unmatched. The CDR3 nucleotides are TGTGCCAGCAGCTTTACTAGCGGGAGCTACGAGCAGTACTTC. It is translated as CASSFTSGSYEQYF.

The chain has TRBV11-1 and TRBJ2-1; 13 nucleotides match TRBD2. The CDR3 extends over 18 amino acids. V was clipped by 5 bases and J by 1 base; unmatched bases: 8. From germline, CDR1 is SGHAT and CDR2 FQDESV (reference sequence). CDR3 nucleotide sequence: TGTGCCAGCAGCACCCCGGGGACTAGCGGGACGTCCTACAATGAGCAGTTCTTC. As protein: CASSTPGTSGTSYNEQFF.

Relative to its sample, this clone is medium-sized. This chain uses TRBV6-5 with TRBJ2-7; TRBD2 might be the D (6 bases). The CDR3 runs to 15 residues. V shed 2 bases and J shed 2 bases, with 13 bases lying between them. Germline CDR1 is MNHEY and CDR2 is SVGAGI. The CDR3: CASSYNSGATYEQYF. The CDR3 DNA sequence: TGTGCCAGCAGTTACAATAGCGGAGCTACCTACGAGCAGTACTTC.

The chain uses TRBV6-5 and TRBJ2-7, with TRBD2 identical over 7 bases. Germline lookup yields CDR1 MNHEY and CDR2 SVGAGI. The J segment lost 6 bases and the V segment lost 6 bases, leaving 11 bases of the junction unmatched. The CDR3 is 14 amino acids. The CDR3 here is CASRALREGGEQYF. The CDR3 region has the DNA TGTGCCAGCAGGGCCCTTAGGGAGGGCGGCGAGCAGTACTTC.

The sample holds a few counts of this clone. The genes are TRBV14 and TRBJ2-7; TRBD2 aligns across 9 bases. Trimming took 0 bases from V and 2 from J; bases not matched to a gene: 8. Germline-derived CDR1 and CDR2 are SGHDN and FVKESK. The CDR3 runs 17 residues. The CDR3 region has the DNA TGTGCCAGCAGCCAAGATCAGAGCGGGAGGCCTCCCTACGAGCAGTACTTC. This translates into CASSQDQSGRPPYEQYF.

This clone appeared a few times. The rearrangement links TRBV6-9 to TRBJ2-1, with 11 bases matching TRBD2. The CDR3 is 15 residues long. Germline CDR1 MNHGY, CDR2 SVAAGI. With 4 bases clipped from V and 9 bases from J, the junction kept 8 bases outside the gene matches. CDR3 sequence reads: CASSLVSGTSGEQFF. CDR3 nucleotides: TGTGCCAGCAGTTTAGTGTCCGGGACTAGCGGTGAGCAGTTCTTC.

The chain employs TRBV6-5 and TRBJ2-7; TRBD1 agrees at 8 bases. The assigned J gene may be wrong: the sequence end matches TRBJ2-1 better. This CDR3 contains 13 residues. Germline V gives CDR1 MNHEY, CDR2 SVGAGI. The CDR3 nucleotides read TGTGCCAGCGGCCAGGGGGCTTACAATGAGCAGTTCTTC. Translated, it gives CASGQGAYNEQFF.

The chain carries TRBV7-2 and TRBJ2-1; TRBD1 is a possible D gene (6 bases). Germline V gives CDR1 SGHTA, CDR2 FQGNSA. The ends were cut back, 0 bases at V and 6 bases at J, with 12 bases in the middle. The CDR3 loop spans 15 amino acids. The CDR3 region is CASSLAWGPRNEQFF. As DNA, the CDR3 is TGTGCCAGCAGCTTAGCGTGGGGGCCGCGCAATGAGCAGTTCTTC. Full variable domain (missing parts from reference TRBV7-2 and TRBJ2-1): GAGVSQSPSNKVTEKGKDVELRCDPISGHTALYWYRQSLGQGLEFLIYFQGNSAPDKSGLPSDRFSAERTGGSVSTLTIQRTQQEDSAVYLCASSLAWGPRNEQFFGPGTRLTVL.

By proportion, this clone is medium-sized. This chain joins TRBV19 and TRBJ2-7; D is perhaps TRBD1 or TRBD2 (6 bases each). The V end was cut by 3 bases, the J end by 7 bases, with 13 bases between. In germline, CDR1 is LNHDA, CDR2 SQIVND (reference sequence). The CDR3 loop spans 13 amino acids. CDR3 bases: TGTGCCAGTAGTATGTTCACAGGGAGGGAGCAGTACTTC. As protein: CASSMFTGREQYF.

The rearrangement links TRBV23-1 to TRBJ1-5; D is possibly TRBD1 (5 bases). TRBV23-1 is noted as an ORF with a role that remains uncertain. The CDR3 extends over 16 amino acids. With 1 base removed from V and 1 base from J, the gap between germline ends came to 11 bases. CDR3 in amino acids: CASSQLFRGSNQPQHF. Here the CDR3 DNA reads TGCGCCAGCAGTCAATTGTTCCGGGGGAGCAATCAGCCCCAGCATTTT.

The chain couples TRBV6-4 to TRBJ2-2; 14 bases align to TRBD2. This CDR3 spans 17 amino acids. The V gene end was trimmed by 2 bases and the J gene end by 5 bases; junction bases not matched to a gene: 4. Germline CDR1 is MRHNA and CDR2 is SNTAGT. The CDR3 sequence: CASSDPRLAGGTGELFF. CDR3 sequence (DNA): TGTGCCAGCAGTGACCCGCGACTAGCGGGGGGGACCGGGGAGCTGTTTTTT.

The rearrangement joins TRBV27 to TRBJ2-1; 8 nucleotides agree with TRBD2. The CDR3 is made up of 16 amino acids. Unmatched junction bases numbered 9, after V lost 3 bases and J lost 5 bases. Germline assignment: CDR1 MNHEY and CDR2 SMNVEV (reference sequence). In DNA, the CDR3 is TGTGCCAGCAGTTTTTCAGGTAGCGGGATCAACAATGAGCAGTTCTTC. Its protein product is CASSFSGSGINNEQFF.

The gene calls are TRBV2 and TRBJ1-1, with D possibly TRBD1 on 6 matching bases. Germline V lookup: CDR1 SNHLY, CDR2 FYNNEI. CDR3 length: 17 residues. V was clipped by 0 bases and J by 0 bases, with 14 bases between them. CDR3 DNA sequence: TGTGCCAGCAGTGAAGCGCTCGGGGGGCTAATGAACACTGAAGCTTTCTTT. Encoded protein: CASSEALGGLMNTEAFF.

This chain connects TRBV5-4 to TRBJ1-2; D not resolved. Trimming cost V 0 bases and J 0 bases, with 6 bases left between them. The CDR3 totals 14 residues. Germline V gene data show CDR1 as SGHNT and CDR2 as YYREEE (reference sequence). The CDR3 loop reads CASSLGQPNYGYTF. The DNA for the CDR3 is TGTGCCAGCAGCTTGGGGCAGCCTAACTATGGCTACACCTTC.

The chain combines TRBV12-2 with TRBJ2-5; the table's D call, TRBD2, was not checked against the DNA. TRBV12-2 is an annotated pseudogene. CDR3 size: 14 residues. The CDR3 nucleotides read TGTGCAAGTCGCCTGCCGGGAGAGAAAGAGACCCAGTACTTC. Encoded protein: CASRLPGEKETQYF.

The rearrangement joins TRBV7-6 to TRBJ2-5; TRBD1 agrees at 12 bases. Trimming cost V 1 base and J 4 bases; bases outside gene matches: 4. The CDR3 consists of 16 residues. CDR1 and CDR2 from the germline V gene are SGHVS and FNYEAQ. CDR3 amino acids: CASSLEGTGGAETQYF. CDR3 nucleotide sequence: TGTGCCAGCAGCTTAGAAGGGACAGGGGGCGCAGAGACCCAGTACTTC. The entire variable domain, with the rest obtained from reference TRBV7-6 and TRBJ2-5, is as follows: GAGVSQSPRYKVTKRGQDVALRCDPISGHVSLYWYRQALGQGPEFLTYFNYEAQQDKSGLPNDRFSAERPEGSISTLTIQRTEQRDSAMYRCASSLEGTGGAETQYFGPGTRLLVL.

The chain couples TRBV7-6 to TRBJ2-2; 8 bases are a match to TRBD1. CDR3 size: 17 residues. Germline lookup yields CDR1 SGHVS and CDR2 FNYEAQ. Trimming cost V 5 bases and J 6 bases; bases outside gene matches: 14. The CDR3 protein is CASSHTYTRQGPGELFF. As DNA, the CDR3 is TGTGCCAGCAGCCACACCTATACAAGACAGGGGCCCGGGGAGCTGTTTTTT.

This chain joins TRBV7-3 and TRBJ2-1; D may be TRBD1 (6 bases). This CDR3 is built from 13 residues. Deletions cut 5 bases from V and 4 bases from J, with 9 bases between. Germline lookup yields CDR1 SGHTA and CDR2 FQGTGA. The CDR3 spells CASSEGQYNEQFF. CDR3 bases: TGTGCCAGCAGCGAAGGACAGTACAATGAGCAGTTCTTC.

The table lists this clone with a few counts. The chain has TRBV5-1 and TRBJ2-1; maybe TRBD1 (5 bases). There are 16 residues in the CDR3. From germline, CDR1 is SGHRS and CDR2 YFSETQ. The V end was cut by 0 bases, the J end by 3 bases, with 13 bases between. The CDR3 spells CASSLVAQGDYNEQFF. In DNA form, the CDR3 reads TGCGCCAGCAGCTTGGTTGCGCAGGGCGACTACAATGAGCAGTTCTTC.

This clone has more than one count but fewer than ten. The chain links TRBV4-1 to TRBJ2-7; D is possibly TRBD1 (5 bases). Germline CDR1 reads MGHRA; CDR2 reads YSYEKL. V shed 3 bases and J shed 0 bases, with 18 bases lying between them. CDR3 length equals 17 residues. The CDR3: CASSQQHRFPTSYEQYF. DNA for the CDR3: TGCGCCAGCAGCCAGCAACACAGGTTCCCTACCTCCTACGAGCAGTACTTC.

V gene TRBV6-5 combines with J gene TRBJ2-7; D might be TRBD2 (5 bases). The CDR3 consists of 15 residues. V was cut by 0 bases and J by 4 bases, with 13 bases left in between. Germline V gene lookup returns CDR1 MNHEY and CDR2 SVGAGI. Here the CDR3 DNA reads TGTGCCAGCAGTTACTCGATCAGCCGCGGGTACGAGCAGTACTTC. This gives the protein CASSYSISRGYEQYF.

This chain links TRBV6-1 with TRBJ2-3; 11 bases are a match to TRBD1. Germline CDR1 MNHNS, CDR2 SASEGT. J was trimmed by 7 bases and V by 3 bases; bases with no gene match: 6. The CDR3 sequence is 15 residues long. CDR3: CASSDWTGGVYTQYF. The CDR3 DNA reads as TGTGCCAGCAGTGACTGGACAGGGGGCGTATATACGCAGTATTTT.

V gene TRBV11-3 combines with J gene TRBJ1-5; D perhaps matches TRBD1 (6 bases). Germline V gene lookup returns CDR1 SGHNT and CDR2 YENEEA. The CDR3 has 17 amino acids. The V and J ends lost 5 bases and 4 bases respectively, with 21 bases between them. The CDR3 reads CASSPPSTDSRNQPQHF. CDR3 nucleotides: TGTGCCAGCAGCCCGCCTTCCACGGACAGTAGGAATCAGCCCCAGCATTTT.

This clone was recorded a few times. The rearrangement links TRBV10-1 to TRBJ1-2; D gene unclear. In germline, CDR1 is WNHNN, CDR2 SYGVQD (reference sequence). V lost 5 bases to trimming and J lost 6 bases, with 13 bases between them. The CDR3 totals 13 residues. The CDR3 here is CASSPGPTHGYTF. The CDR3 DNA is TGCGCCAGCAGTCCGGGCCCTACCCATGGCTACACCTTC.

This clone was found a few times. The gene calls are TRBV6-4 and TRBJ1-2; 7 bases line up with TRBD1. Per germline, CDR1 MRHNA and CDR2 SNTAGT. J was trimmed by 6 bases and V by 6 bases; bases with no gene match: 13. This CDR3 comprises 15 residues. The DNA of the CDR3 is TGTGCCAGCAGCAGAGGGACAGACCAAGGAAATGGCTACACCTTC. Translating gives CASSRGTDQGNGYTF.

The chain's CDR3 is CASSGRTGNYEQYF. The CDR3 nucleotides are TGTGCCAGCAGCGGGCGGACAGGCAACTACGAGCAGTACTTC. The chain employs TRBV7-9 and TRBJ2-7; TRBD1 agrees at 7 bases. Germline assignment: CDR1 SEHNR and CDR2 FQNEAQ (reference sequence). The CDR3 spans 14 residues. The trim removed 5 bases at V and 3 bases at J, leaving 7 bases unmatched.

This clone was seen a handful of times. The chain has TRBV6-1 and TRBJ2-7, with D perhaps matching TRBD1 (5 bases). Germline assignment: CDR1 MNHNS and CDR2 SASEGT. The CDR3 covers 14 residues. V lost 5 bases to trimming and J lost 6 bases, with 17 bases between them. The CDR3 region has the DNA TGTGCCAGCAGTTATTCCTTTACCCAGGGCGAGCAGTACTTC. Its protein is CASSYSFTQGEQYF.